A single T cell receptor (beta chain) is shown here with its context. Authors' processing steps: Estimates of nucleated cell counts were drawn from the amplification of reference gene primers. Libraries were prepared by immunoSEQ multiplex PCR; TCRdb keeps only in-frame clonotypes and omits some of them. That table furnishes V, J and clone size, whereas the DNA furnished D and trimming. The sample includes around 71,000 clones, roughly 86% of them seen just once. These data are taken from a study of blood T cell repertoires in COVID-19. Overall study context: Samples of COVID-19 (acute and convalescent) were obtained from the United States, Italy and Spain. The analysed material was cDNA or gDNA that came from T cells, B-cell-depleted T cells, or PBMCs.

The receptor was derived from a woman aged 60-70 years with acute or convalescent COVID-19. The sequencing input was peripheral blood.

CDR3 bases: TGTGCCAGCAGTCATGACAGTTTCTATGGCTACACCTTC. It codes for CASSHDSFYGYTF. The V and J genes are TRBV6-5 and TRBJ1-2; the D gene is possibly TRBD1 (5 bases). Germline values: CDR1 MNHEY, CDR2 SVGAGI. Between the trimmed V and J ends, which lost 5 bases and 4 bases, there was a span of 11 bases. The CDR3 covers 13 residues.